Detailed here is one TCR beta chain. No cognate antigen has been identified for it. Base qualities were left out, and no much larger clone turns up one base away. This specimen includes other DNA sequences encoding the same CDR3. The data derive from a study of shared clonotypes between healthy human individuals (dated by TCRdb to the early 2020s). About the study as a whole: The cohort included a few men and a couple of women between 18 and 49 years of age. Leukapheresis yielded between about 0.94 and 8.9 billion PBMCs per donor. To increase sequencing depth and limit assay-specific biases, different laboratories used diverse techniques to prepare libraries and sequence TCR repertoires. For each donor, CD4 naive and CD4 memory were each run on three plates, CD8 naive on two plates, and CD8 memory on one plate. The study deeply sequenced blood TCR repertoires of several healthy adults to estimate repertoire size and the extent of clonotype sharing between individuals. Overall results and qualifications from the work: Only blood was sampled, and tissue TCR repertoires likely differ from those in blood. Compared with non-shared clonotypes, the clonotypes found in all four sorted-subset donors had higher generation probabilities. Larger estimated clonotype richness was generally found for naive subsets than for memory subsets. Rarefaction of sorted-subset datasets indicated incomplete sequencing despite the large sequencing depth. Roughly 5% of naive CD4, 3.5% of naive CD8, about 2.4% of memory CD4, and roughly 0.4% of memory CD8 clonotypes were shared across a few donors. Pairwise subsampling led to the expectation that sequencing depth would affect the degree of clonotype sharing among donors. The small number of donors limited the genetic and exposure-history diversity represented.

Deletion took 2 bases off V and 4 bases off J, with a span of 6 bases between the germline ends. Via the germline V gene (reference sequence), CDR1 is MNHEY and CDR2 SMNVEV. Including cysteine and phenylalanine, the CDR3 has 12 amino acids. The only DNA kept is the CDR3, 36 bases in frame from the first base. TCR CDR3 regions were amplified from genomic DNA by multiplex PCR using the deep immunoSEQ assay. Extracted genomic DNA from each cell subset was distributed evenly across all wells of several immunoSEQ 96-well plates, and each plate was treated as a replicate. For sorted subsets, about 200 ng genomic DNA, equal to tens of thousands of T cell genomes, was loaded into each replicate PCR. The purified libraries were quantified using a Qubit 3.0 fluorometer, sized with a Bioanalyzer 2100, and then quantified again using the KAPA Library Quantification kit. Each immunoSEQ 96-well plate was sequenced on its own single-read 150-cycle Illumina NextSeq 550 flow cell. The paper's processing steps were these. Because the immunoSEQ output included only junctional sequences and no quality scores, the filtering could not be the same as the filtering used for full-length reads. To assign V/J genes and CDR3, sequences were annotated against IMGT germline references using PyIR, a Python wrapper for IgBLAST v1.9. Reads with weak V/J assignments (E-value above 1e-6), missing CDR3, stop codons, out-of-frame junctions, or ambiguous translated residues were removed. V3J clonotypes were defined as sequences sharing the same inferred V gene, J gene, and CDR3 amino acid sequence. To compute the percentage overlap between repertoires, the number of shared unique clonotypes was divided by the size of the smaller repertoire. Richness of each repertoire was evaluated using RTK rarefaction, the Chao1 estimator, and Recon v2.1 estimates of unobserved clonotypes. Generation probabilities for all TCRbeta clonotypes obtained by the gDNA method from four donors were computed using OLGA. This is the immuneACCESS table as TCRdb keeps it, with only in-frame sequences that have V and J called. A part of the clones is gone; compared with another copy, unresolved V genes explain less than half, and the rest is unexplained. The V and J calls and the clone size are those of that table, but D and trimming were determined from the DNA. This sample lists 550,000 to 600,000 clones; 95% to 98% were detected once. The ten largest account for approximately 0.3% of the sample.

CD8 naive samples consisted of CD45RO-negative cells that were positively selected for CCR7, yielding a CD45RA+CCR7+ population without TemRA cells. The donors were healthy, HIV-negative adults who had no recently reported acute infections or vaccinations. Every donor was a Caucasian adult residing in Nashville, Tennessee, USA. After blood collection by leukapheresis, PBMCs were isolated using Ficoll-Histopaque density gradient centrifugation and then cryopreserved in the vapor phase of liquid nitrogen. Analytical flow cytometry was used to check the purity and quantity of each magnetically sorted T cell population. From each sorted fraction, genomic DNA was isolated and quantified by UV absorbance on a Nanodrop 2000c.

This clonotype was obtained from a man aged 30 to 39 in good health. Material for sequencing was naive CD8+ T cells sorted from blood. What this sample's cell subset or site label stands for: CD45RA+CCR7+. The rearrangement combines TRBV27 with TRBJ2-7; a confident D gene designation cannot be given. The CDR3 protein: CASSLLGYEQYF. Read as DNA, the sequence is TGTGCCAGCAGTTTACTTGGGTACGAGCAGTACTTC.